This TCR beta chain is from a study of identical twins. Study outcomes and limitations: Fewer insertions characterized abundant cord blood beta clonotypes, whereas memory repertoires showed none. In monozygotic twins, models underestimated the sharing of out-of-frame TCR alpha. Analyses based on zero insertions could be partly confounded by invariant MAIT and iNKT cells.

TCRdb re-derived calls from the 5' RACE reads in MiXCR, one entry per CDR3 protein. The sample holds more than 200,000 distinct CDR3 sequences; around an eighth are singletons and the top ten take approximately 9.3%. About this clonotype: The antigen is unknown.

Trimming took 5 bases from V and 5 from J; bases not matched to a gene: 7. In germline, CDR1 is SGHAT, CDR2 FQNNGV. This CDR3 spans 15 amino acids. The clonotype was recovered from a woman under 30 in good health. The chain carries TRBV11-2 and TRBJ2-5; 11 nucleotides align to TRBD2. Specimen: memory (CD45RO+) T cells sorted from blood. CDR3 nucleotides: TGTGCCAGCAGCACCTTAGCGGGGGGGCATGAGACCCAGTACTTC. This gives the protein CASSTLAGGHETQYF.